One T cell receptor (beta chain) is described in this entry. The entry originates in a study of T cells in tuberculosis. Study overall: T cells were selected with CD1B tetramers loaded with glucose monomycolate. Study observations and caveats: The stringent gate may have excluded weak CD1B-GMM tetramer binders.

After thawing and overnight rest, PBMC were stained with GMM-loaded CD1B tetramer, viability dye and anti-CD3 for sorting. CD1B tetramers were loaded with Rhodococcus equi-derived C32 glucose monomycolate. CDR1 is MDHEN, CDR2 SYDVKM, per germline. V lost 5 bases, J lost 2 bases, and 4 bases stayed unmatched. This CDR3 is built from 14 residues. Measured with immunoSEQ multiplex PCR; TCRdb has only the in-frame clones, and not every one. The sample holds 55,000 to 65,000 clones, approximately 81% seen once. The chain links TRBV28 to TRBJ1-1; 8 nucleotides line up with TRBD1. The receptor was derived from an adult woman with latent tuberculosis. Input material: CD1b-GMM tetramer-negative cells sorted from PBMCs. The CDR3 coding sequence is TGTGCCAGCAGTCTGACAGGGGCTAACACTGAAGCTTTCTTT. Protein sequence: CASSLTGANTEAFF.